Below are 15 T cell receptor beta chains sequenced from a single sample in a study of OX40 agonist ivuxolimab in advanced cancers. TCRdb's table, derived via immunoSEQ multiplex PCR, lists solely in-frame clones and lacks some. Of about 60,000 clones in the sample, approximately 90% were seen once. Sequences were derived from CD4+ or CD8+ T cells sorted from blood, sampled in a trial of the OX40 agonist ivuxolimab. All receptors derive from an adult with an advanced solid tumor such as melanoma, head and neck, liver or kidney cancer.

V gene TRBV5-1 combines with J gene TRBJ2-7; 7 bases map to TRBD2. The V segment lost 2 bases and the J segment 6 bases; nucleotides outside the gene matches: 11. This CDR3 spans 15 amino acids. CDR1 and CDR2 (germline): SGHRS, YFSETQ. Written as DNA, the CDR3 is TGCGCCAGCAGCTTAACGACGGGGGGAGCAGGCGAGCAGTACTTC. It encodes CASSLTTGGAGEQYF.

This chain connects TRBV28 to TRBJ1-5; D gene uncertain. With 2 bases removed from V and 5 bases from J, the gap between germline ends came to 13 bases. The CDR3 extends over 15 amino acids. From germline, CDR1 is MDHEN and CDR2 SYDVKM. The CDR3, as DNA: TGTGCCAGCAGTTTACGACCGCAGGTACATCAGCCCCAGCATTTT. It codes for CASSLRPQVHQPQHF.

This clone has just one count. This chain joins TRBV6-1 and TRBJ1-4, with D perhaps matching TRBD1 (5 bases). The V end lost 2 bases, the J end lost 8 bases, and 9 bases lay between the germline ends. Looked up from germline, CDR1 is MNHNS and CDR2 is SASEGT. This CDR3 contains 13 residues. CDR3 sequence (DNA): TGTGCCAGCAGTGAACGCGGACAAGAAAAACTGTTTTTT. Its translation: CASSERGQEKLFF.

This clone has a single count. This chain connects TRBV27 to TRBJ2-7, with 9 positions matching TRBD1. V lost 2 bases to trimming and J lost 5 bases; unmatched junction nucleotides: 7. CDR3 length equals 15 residues. Germline V lookup: CDR1 MNHEY, CDR2 SMNVEV (reference sequence). The CDR3 here is CASSLEGTGTNEQYF. The DNA for the CDR3 is TGTGCCAGCAGTTTAGAAGGGACAGGGACTAACGAGCAGTACTTC.

The rearrangement joins TRBV2 to TRBJ1-1, with a weak D call TRBD1 (6 bases). Germline assignment: CDR1 SNHLY and CDR2 FYNNEI. CDR3 length: 13 amino acids. V was clipped by 6 bases and J by 5 bases, with 13 bases between them. The CDR3: CASSYSRGTEAFF. CDR3 DNA sequence: TGTGCCAGCAGCTATTCAAGGGGGACTGAAGCTTTCTTT.

The chain employs TRBV11-3 and TRBJ1-1, with D perhaps TRBD1 (6 bases). Trimming left V 4 bases short and J 4 bases short, with 10 bases between. The CDR3 consists of 13 residues. The V gene's germline CDR1 is SGHNT and CDR2 YENEEA. The CDR3 sequence is CASSSRGGTEAFF. The CDR3, as DNA: TGTGCCAGCAGCTCCAGGGGAGGCACTGAAGCTTTCTTT.

In nucleotides, the CDR3 is TGTGCCACCCGGGACGGCCTGATGAACACTGAAGCTTTCTTT. This sequence encodes CATRDGLMNTEAFF. This chain connects TRBV2 to TRBJ1-1; a weak D match, TRBD1 (5 bases). V lost 10 bases and J 0 bases, leaving 15 bases between the germline ends. The V gene's germline CDR1 is SNHLY and CDR2 FYNNEI. CDR3 size: 14 residues.

The CDR3 sequence is CASSRRALNTGELFF. The CDR3 nucleotides are TGTGCCAGCAGCCGAAGGGCCTTGAACACCGGGGAGCTGTTTTTT. The chain joins TRBV5-6 to TRBJ2-2; D is uncertain. CDR1 is SGHDT and CDR2 is YYEEEE in the germline V gene. CDR3 length equals 15 residues. The V end was cut by 4 bases, the J end by 1 base, with 11 bases between.

V is TRBV6-5 and J is TRBJ1-1; D ambiguous. The CDR3 has 13 residues. Germline lookup yields CDR1 MNHEY and CDR2 SVGAGI. With 7 bases removed from V and 3 bases from J, the gap between germline ends came to 12 bases. The CDR3 protein is CASITDGHTEAFF. The CDR3 bases are TGTGCCAGCATTACGGACGGTCACACTGAAGCTTTCTTT.

As to this clone: A read error may account for a junction end that differs from germline. The gene calls are TRBV7-7 and TRBJ2-5; 7 nucleotides align to TRBD1. Germline CDR1 SSHAT, CDR2 FNYEAQ (reference sequence). CDR3 length equals 14 residues. CDR3 DNA: TGTGCTAGCAGCTCCCGACAGGGCGAGGAGACCCAGTACTTC. It is translated as CASSSRQGEETQYF.

This chain connects TRBV6-5 to TRBJ1-1; D gene unclear. In germline, CDR1 is MNHEY, CDR2 SVGAGI. Trimming pared 4 bases from V and 0 bases from J, leaving 12 bases between. The CDR3 is 15 residues long. The CDR3 region is CASSSAIGVNTEAFF. Written as DNA, the CDR3 is TGTGCCAGCAGTTCCGCGATCGGGGTGAACACTGAAGCTTTCTTT.

The chain employs TRBV5-4 and TRBJ1-2; D perhaps matches TRBD1 (6 bases). This CDR3 region has 15 residues. Trimming removed 2 bases at V and 4 bases at J, with 15 bases between. In germline, CDR1 is SGHNT, CDR2 YYREEE (reference sequence). Here the CDR3 DNA reads TGTGCCAGCAGCTTCTCTAAAGGGACATTCTATGGCTACACCTTC. Protein sequence: CASSFSKGTFYGYTF.

V usage is TRBV7-8 and J usage is TRBJ2-6; D remains ambiguous. Germline V gene sequence: CDR1 SGHVS, CDR2 FQNEAQ. The CDR3 loop spans 14 amino acids. V lost 5 bases, J lost 0 bases, and 5 bases lay in between. For the CDR3, the DNA is TGTGCCAGCAGCCTGGCCTCTGGGGCCAACGTCCTGACTTTC. Its protein product is CASSLASGANVLTF.

The rearrangement joins TRBV30 to TRBJ2-3; D assignment may be TRBD1 or TRBD2 (5 bases each). Trimming pared 0 bases from V and 2 bases from J, leaving 9 bases between. The CDR3 spans 14 residues. Germline V gene data show CDR1 as GTSNPN and CDR2 as SVGIG (reference sequence). The CDR3 loop reads CAWSVRGTTDTQYF. Written as DNA, the CDR3 is TGTGCCTGGAGTGTACGAGGGACCACAGATACGCAGTATTTT.

The chain uses TRBV19 and TRBJ2-7; the D call may be TRBD1 or TRBD2 (5 bases each). The V gene's germline CDR1 is LNHDA and CDR2 SQIVND (reference sequence). The V end was cut by 4 bases, the J end by 5 bases, with 12 bases between. This CDR3 has 13 amino acids. The CDR3 is CASSRSRDDEQYF. CDR3 DNA: TGTGCCAGTAGTAGGTCTCGGGACGACGAGCAGTACTTC.